The 6 T cell receptor beta chains presented below share a single source sample, sequenced in a study of siplizumab effects on memory and regulatory T cells. Generated by immunoSEQ multiplex PCR, the TCRdb table keeps only in-frame clones and is missing some. The sample consists of approximately 100,000 clones, roughly 94% of them appearing once. The sequenced material came from Tregs sorted from blood. The receptor set was obtained from a human donor in good health.

This clone was detected only once. This CDR3 reads CASSGGLAGVLGELFF. CDR3 coding DNA: TGTGCCAGCAGCGGGGGACTAGCGGGAGTTCTCGGGGAGCTGTTTTTT. The chain couples TRBV5-4 to TRBJ2-2, with 14 bases matching TRBD2. Trimming removed 4 bases from V and 7 bases from J; junction bases left unmatched: 6. The CDR3 totals 16 residues. Germline loops: CDR1 SGHNT, CDR2 YYREEE (reference sequence).

This clone is a singleton in its sample. The chain joins TRBV10-3 to TRBJ2-3; D is undetermined. Germline V gene sequence: CDR1 ENHRY, CDR2 SYGVKD. The ends were cut back, 11 bases at V and 4 bases at J, with 16 bases in the middle. This CDR3 contains 13 residues. The CDR3 sequence is CASRPFIADTQYF. CDR3 DNA sequence: TGTGCCTCCCGGCCCTTTATTGCAGATACGCAGTATTTT.

This sequence joins TRBV7-2 and TRBJ1-2; D might be TRBD1 (6 bases). Per the germline V gene, CDR1 is SGHTA and CDR2 is FQGNSA. V was trimmed by 0 bases and J by 4 bases, leaving 12 bases between them. The CDR3 length is 15 residues. As DNA, the CDR3 is TGTGCCAGCAGCTTAGCGCAGGGAGGGGGCTATGGCTACACCTTC. Amino acids: CASSLAQGGGYGYTF.

V and J are TRBV5-1 and TRBJ1-5, with D possibly TRBD1 on 5 matching bases. Germline lookup yields CDR1 SGHRS and CDR2 YFSETQ. With 0 bases removed from V and 0 bases from J, the gap between germline ends came to 10 bases. CDR3 length: 16 amino acids. CDR3 amino acids: CASSLGTPSSNQPQHF. The DNA for the CDR3 is TGCGCCAGCAGCTTGGGGACACCTAGTAGCAATCAGCCCCAGCATTTT.

The chain couples TRBV7-9 to TRBJ1-1; D is possibly TRBD1 (5 bases). Trimming took 1 base from V and 0 from J, leaving 6 bases between them. The CDR3 runs to 14 residues. Germline lookup yields CDR1 SEHNR and CDR2 FQNEAQ (reference sequence). The CDR3 is CASSLGGVNTEAFF. Here the CDR3 DNA reads TGTGCCAGCAGCTTAGGGGGGGTGAACACTGAAGCTTTCTTT.

The rearrangement joins TRBV11-1 to TRBJ2-3; TRBD1 matches at 8 bases. CDR3 size: 15 residues. V shed 5 bases, J shed 5 bases, and the junction held 9 bases outside the gene matches. Per the germline V gene, CDR1 is SGHAT and CDR2 is FQDESV (reference sequence). CDR3 in amino acids: CASSARTGGRDTQYF. The CDR3 DNA reads as TGTGCCAGCAGCGCGAGAACAGGGGGGAGAGATACGCAGTATTTT.